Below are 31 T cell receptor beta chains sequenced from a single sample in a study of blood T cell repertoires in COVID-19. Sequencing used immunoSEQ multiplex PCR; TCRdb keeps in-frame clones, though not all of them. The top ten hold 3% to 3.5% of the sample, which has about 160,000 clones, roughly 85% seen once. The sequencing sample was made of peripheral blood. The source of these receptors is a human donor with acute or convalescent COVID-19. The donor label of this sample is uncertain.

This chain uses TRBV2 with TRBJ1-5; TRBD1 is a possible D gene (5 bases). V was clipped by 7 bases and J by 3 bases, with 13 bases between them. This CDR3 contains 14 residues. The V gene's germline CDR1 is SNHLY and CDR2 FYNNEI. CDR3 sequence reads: CASNSRAHNQPQHF. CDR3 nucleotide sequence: TGTGCCAGCAATAGCAGGGCCCACAATCAGCCCCAGCATTTT.

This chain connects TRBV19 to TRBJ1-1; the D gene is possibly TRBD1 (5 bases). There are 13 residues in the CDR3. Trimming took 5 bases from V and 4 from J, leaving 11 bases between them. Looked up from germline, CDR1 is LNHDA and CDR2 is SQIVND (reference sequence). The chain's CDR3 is CASSLPTATEAFF. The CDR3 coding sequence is TGTGCCAGTAGTCTCCCGACAGCCACTGAAGCTTTCTTT.

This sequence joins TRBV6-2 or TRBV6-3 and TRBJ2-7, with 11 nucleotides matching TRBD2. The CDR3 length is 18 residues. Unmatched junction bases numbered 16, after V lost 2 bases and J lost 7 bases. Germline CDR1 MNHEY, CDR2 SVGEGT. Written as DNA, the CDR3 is TGTGCCAGCAGTTACCGGTCTTTAAGTAGCGGGGGGGCCGGAGAGCAGTACTTC. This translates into CASSYRSLSSGGAGEQYF.

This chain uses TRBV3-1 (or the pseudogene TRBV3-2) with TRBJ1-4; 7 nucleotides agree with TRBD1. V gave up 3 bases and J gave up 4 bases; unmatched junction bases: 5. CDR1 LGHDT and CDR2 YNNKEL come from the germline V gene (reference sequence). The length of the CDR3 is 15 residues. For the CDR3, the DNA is TGTGCCAGCAGCCAGACAGGGAGGCTTAATGAAAAACTGTTTTTT. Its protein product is CASSQTGRLNEKLFF.

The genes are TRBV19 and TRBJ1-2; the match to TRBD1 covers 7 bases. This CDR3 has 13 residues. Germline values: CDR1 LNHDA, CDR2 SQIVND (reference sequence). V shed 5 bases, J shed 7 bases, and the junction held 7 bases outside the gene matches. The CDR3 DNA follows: TGTGCCAGTAGTCAGCGGACAGGAGTTGGCTACACCTTC. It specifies CASSQRTGVGYTF.

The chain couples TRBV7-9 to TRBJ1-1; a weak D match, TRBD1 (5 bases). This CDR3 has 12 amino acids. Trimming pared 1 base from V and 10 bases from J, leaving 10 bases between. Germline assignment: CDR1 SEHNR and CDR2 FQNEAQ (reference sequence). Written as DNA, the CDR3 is TGTGCCAGCAGCTTAGGGCAGGGCACAGCTTTCTTT. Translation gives CASSLGQGTAFF.

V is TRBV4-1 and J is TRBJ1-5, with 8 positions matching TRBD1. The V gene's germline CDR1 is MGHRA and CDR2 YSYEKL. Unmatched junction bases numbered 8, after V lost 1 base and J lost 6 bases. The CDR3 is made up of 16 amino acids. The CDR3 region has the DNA TGCGCCAGCAGCCAAGGGGTCAGGGGGCATGGTCAGCCCCAGCATTTT. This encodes CASSQGVRGHGQPQHF.

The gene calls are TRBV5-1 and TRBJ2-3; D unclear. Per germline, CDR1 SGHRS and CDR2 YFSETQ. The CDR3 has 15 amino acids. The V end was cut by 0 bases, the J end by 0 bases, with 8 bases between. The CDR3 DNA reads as TGCGCCAGCAGCTTGGCACACCAAAGCACAGATACGCAGTATTTT. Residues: CASSLAHQSTDTQYF.

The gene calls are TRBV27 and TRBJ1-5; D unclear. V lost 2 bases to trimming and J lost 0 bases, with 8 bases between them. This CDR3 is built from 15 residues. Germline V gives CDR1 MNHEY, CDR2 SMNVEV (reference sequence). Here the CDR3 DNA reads TGTGCCAGCAGTTTAGCTGGAGATAGCAATCAGCCCCAGCATTTT. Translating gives CASSLAGDSNQPQHF.

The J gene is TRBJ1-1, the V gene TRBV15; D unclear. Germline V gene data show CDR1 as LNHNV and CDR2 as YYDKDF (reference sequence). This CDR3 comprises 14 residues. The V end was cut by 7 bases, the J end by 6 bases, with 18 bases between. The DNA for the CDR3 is TGTGCCACCACTGCCCAGGAAAATGGCCCTGAAGCTTTCTTT. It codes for CATTAQENGPEAFF. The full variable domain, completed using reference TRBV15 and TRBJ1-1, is DAMVIQNPRYQVTQFGKPVTLSCSQTLNHNVMYWYQQKSSQAPKLLFHYYDKDFNNEADTPDNFQSRRPNTSFCFLDIRSPGLGDTAMYLCATTAQENGPEAFFGQGTRLTVV.

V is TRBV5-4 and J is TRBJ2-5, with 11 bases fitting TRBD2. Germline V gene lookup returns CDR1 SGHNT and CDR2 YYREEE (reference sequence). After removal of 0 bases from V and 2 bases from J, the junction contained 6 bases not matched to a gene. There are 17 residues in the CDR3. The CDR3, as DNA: TGTGCCAGCAGCTTGGCGGGCCTAGCGGGGGGACAAGAGACCCAGTACTTC. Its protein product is CASSLAGLAGGQETQYF. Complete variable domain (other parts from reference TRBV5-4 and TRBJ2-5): ETGVTQSPTHLIKTRGQQVTLRCSSQSGHNTVSWYQQALGQGPQFIFQYYREEENGRGNFPPRFSGLQFPNYSSELNVNALELDDSALYLCASSLAGLAGGQETQYFGPGTRLLVL.

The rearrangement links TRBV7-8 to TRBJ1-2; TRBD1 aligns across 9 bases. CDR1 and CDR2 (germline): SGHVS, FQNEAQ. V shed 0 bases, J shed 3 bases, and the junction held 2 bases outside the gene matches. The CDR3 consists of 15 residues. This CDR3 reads CASSLATGGHYGYTF. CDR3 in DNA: TGTGCCAGCAGCTTAGCTACAGGGGGCCACTATGGCTACACCTTC.

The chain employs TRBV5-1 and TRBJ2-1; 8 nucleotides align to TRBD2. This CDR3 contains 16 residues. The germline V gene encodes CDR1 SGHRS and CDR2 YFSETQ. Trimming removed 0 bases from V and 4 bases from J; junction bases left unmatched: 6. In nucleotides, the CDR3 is TGCGCCAGCAGCTTGGTAGGAGCGGGGGTGTACAATGAGCAGTTCTTC. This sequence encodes CASSLVGAGVYNEQFF.

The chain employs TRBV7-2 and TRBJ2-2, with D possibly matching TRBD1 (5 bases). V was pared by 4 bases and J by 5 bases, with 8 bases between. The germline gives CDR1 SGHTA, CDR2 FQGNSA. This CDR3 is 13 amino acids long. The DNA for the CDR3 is TGTGCCAGCAGCTCGAGACAGACCGGGGAGCTGTTTTTT. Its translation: CASSSRQTGELFF.

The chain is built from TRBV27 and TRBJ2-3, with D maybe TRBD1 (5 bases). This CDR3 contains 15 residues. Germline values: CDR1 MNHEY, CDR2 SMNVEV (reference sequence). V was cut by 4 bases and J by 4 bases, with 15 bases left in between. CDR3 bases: TGTGCCAGCAGTTCTGGTCGCAGGGTGGCAGATACGCAGTATTTT. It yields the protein CASSSGRRVADTQYF.

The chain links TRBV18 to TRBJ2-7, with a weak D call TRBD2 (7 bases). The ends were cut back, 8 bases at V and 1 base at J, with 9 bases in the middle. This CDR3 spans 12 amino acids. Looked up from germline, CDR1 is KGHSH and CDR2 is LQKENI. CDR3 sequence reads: CASRGASYEQYF. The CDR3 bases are TGTGCCAGCCGGGGGGCGTCCTACGAGCAGTACTTC.

CDR3 amino acids: CASSSRPGLVGELFF. In nucleotides, the CDR3 is TGTGCCAGCAGCTCAAGGCCCGGGTTGGTCGGGGAGCTGTTTTTT. This chain joins TRBV7-2 and TRBJ2-2; D unresolved. This CDR3 has 15 amino acids. Germline CDR1 and CDR2: SGHTA and FQGNSA. Trimming removed 4 bases from V and 7 bases from J, with 16 bases in between.

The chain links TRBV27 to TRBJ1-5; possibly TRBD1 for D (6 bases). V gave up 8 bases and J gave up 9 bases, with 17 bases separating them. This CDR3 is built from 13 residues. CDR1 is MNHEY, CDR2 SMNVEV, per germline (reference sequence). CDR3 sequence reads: CASGRGGMWPQHF. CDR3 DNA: TGTGCCAGCGGCAGGGGAGGGATGTGGCCCCAGCATTTT.

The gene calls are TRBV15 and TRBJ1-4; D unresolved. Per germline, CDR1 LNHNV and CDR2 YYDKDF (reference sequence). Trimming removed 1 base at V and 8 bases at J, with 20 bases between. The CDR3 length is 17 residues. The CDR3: CATSRGSSSGFGEKLFF. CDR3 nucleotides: TGTGCCACCAGCAGAGGTTCGAGCTCCGGGTTTGGGGAAAAACTGTTTTTT.

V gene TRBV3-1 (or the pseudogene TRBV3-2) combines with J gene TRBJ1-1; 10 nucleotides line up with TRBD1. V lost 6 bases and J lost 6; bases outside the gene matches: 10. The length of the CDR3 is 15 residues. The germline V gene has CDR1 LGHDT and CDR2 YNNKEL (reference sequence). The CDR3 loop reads CASRPSGQGQAEAFF. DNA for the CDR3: TGTGCCAGCAGGCCCTCGGGACAGGGGCAGGCTGAAGCTTTCTTT.

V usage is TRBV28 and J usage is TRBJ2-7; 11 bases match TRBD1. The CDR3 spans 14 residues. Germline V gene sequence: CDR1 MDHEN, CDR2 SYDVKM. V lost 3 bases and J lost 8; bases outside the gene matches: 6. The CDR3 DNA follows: TGTGCCAGCAGTTTGGGGGGGACAGGGGGAAAGCAGTACTTC. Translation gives CASSLGGTGGKQYF.

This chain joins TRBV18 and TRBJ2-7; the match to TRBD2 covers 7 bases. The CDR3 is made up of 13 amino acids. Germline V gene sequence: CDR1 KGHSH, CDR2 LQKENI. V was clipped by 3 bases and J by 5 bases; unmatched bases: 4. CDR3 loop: CASSPNREDEQYF. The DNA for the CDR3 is TGTGCCAGCTCACCCAACCGGGAGGACGAGCAGTACTTC.

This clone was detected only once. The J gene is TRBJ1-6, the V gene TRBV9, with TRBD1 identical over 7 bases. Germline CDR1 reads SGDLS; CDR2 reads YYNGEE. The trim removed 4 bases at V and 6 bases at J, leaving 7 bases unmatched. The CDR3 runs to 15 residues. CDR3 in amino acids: CASSPKGQTNSPLHF. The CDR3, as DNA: TGTGCCAGCAGCCCTAAGGGACAGACTAATTCACCCCTCCACTTT.

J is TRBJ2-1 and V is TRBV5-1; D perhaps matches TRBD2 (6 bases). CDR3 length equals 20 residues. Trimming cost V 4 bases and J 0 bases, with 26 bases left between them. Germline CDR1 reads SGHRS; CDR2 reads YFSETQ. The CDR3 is CASSLLRGLTPSSSYNEQFF. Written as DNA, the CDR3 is TGCGCCAGCAGCCTTCTTCGGGGACTCACCCCCTCGAGCTCCTACAATGAGCAGTTCTTC. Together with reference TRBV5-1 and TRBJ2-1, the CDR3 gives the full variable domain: KAGVTQTPRYLIKTRGQQVTLSCSPISGHRSVSWYQQTPGQGLQFLFEYFSETQRNKGNFPGRFSGRQFSNSRSEMNVSTLELGDSALYLCASSLLRGLTPSSSYNEQFFGPGTRLTVL.

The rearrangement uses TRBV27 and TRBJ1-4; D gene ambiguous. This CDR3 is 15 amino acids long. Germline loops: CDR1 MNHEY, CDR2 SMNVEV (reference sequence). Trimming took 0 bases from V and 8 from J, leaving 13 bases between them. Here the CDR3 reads CASSLSPPREEKLFF. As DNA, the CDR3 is TGTGCCAGCAGTTTATCCCCCCCGAGGGAGGAAAAACTGTTTTTT.

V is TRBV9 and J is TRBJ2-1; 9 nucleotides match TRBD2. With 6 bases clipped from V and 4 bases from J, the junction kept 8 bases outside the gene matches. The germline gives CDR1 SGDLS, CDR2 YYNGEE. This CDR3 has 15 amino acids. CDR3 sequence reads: CASNSGGLLYNEQFF. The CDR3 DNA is TGTGCCAGCAATAGCGGGGGCCTACTTTACAATGAGCAGTTCTTC.

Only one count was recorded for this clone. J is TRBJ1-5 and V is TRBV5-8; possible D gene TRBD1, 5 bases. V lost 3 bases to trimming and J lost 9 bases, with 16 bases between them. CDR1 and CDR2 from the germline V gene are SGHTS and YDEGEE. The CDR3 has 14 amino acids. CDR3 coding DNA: TGTGCCAGCAGCTACTCTGGACATGGTGGGCCCCAGCATTTT. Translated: CASSYSGHGGPQHF.

Here the CDR3 DNA reads TGTGCCAGCAGCTCCCAGGGGAGTAAGAACACAGATACGCAGTATTTT. This translates into CASSSQGSKNTDTQYF. The chain recombines TRBV7-3 with TRBJ2-3, with D maybe TRBD1 (6 bases). Germline loops: CDR1 SGHTA, CDR2 FQGTGA. Trimming left V 4 bases short and J 2 bases short, with 16 bases between. There are 16 residues in the CDR3.

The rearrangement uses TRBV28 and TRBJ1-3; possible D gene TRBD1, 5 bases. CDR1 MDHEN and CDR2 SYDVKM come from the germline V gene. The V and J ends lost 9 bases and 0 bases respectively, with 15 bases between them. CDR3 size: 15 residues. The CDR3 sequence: CASREGGASGNTIYF. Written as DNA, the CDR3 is TGTGCCAGTCGCGAAGGAGGGGCCTCTGGAAACACCATATATTTT. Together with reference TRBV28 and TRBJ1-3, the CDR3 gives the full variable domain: DVKVTQSSRYLVKRTGEKVFLECVQDMDHENMFWYRQDPGLGLRLIYFSYDVKMKEKGDIPEGYSVSREKKERFSLILESASTNQTSMYLCASREGGASGNTIYFGEGSWLTVV.

CDR3 nucleotide sequence: TGTGCCAGCAGCTTAGGGGGGCCAGGGAAGAGCTCCTATAATTCACCCCTCCACTTT. It is translated as CASSLGGPGKSSYNSPLHF. The genes are TRBV7-8 and TRBJ1-6, with D maybe TRBD1 (6 bases). Trimming removed 1 base at V and 0 bases at J, with 16 bases between. Germline CDR1 and CDR2: SGHVS and FQNEAQ. This CDR3 is 19 amino acids long.

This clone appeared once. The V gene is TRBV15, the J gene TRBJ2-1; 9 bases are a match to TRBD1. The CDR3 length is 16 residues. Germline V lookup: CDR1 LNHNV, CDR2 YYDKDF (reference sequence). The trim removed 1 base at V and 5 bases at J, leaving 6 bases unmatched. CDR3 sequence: CATSRVAGTGNNEQFF. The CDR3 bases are TGTGCCACCAGCAGAGTGGCCGGGACAGGGAACAATGAGCAGTTCTTC.